This T cell receptor (beta chain) came from a study of T cells in Graves' hyperthyroidism and ophthalmopathy. General study findings and limits: Ophthalmopathy was distinguished from stable hyperthyroidism by 13 V-J signatures. Blood also carried most thyroid clonotypes expanded above 0.001. The model predicted ophthalmopathy a median around 6.5 months before onset.

Using RNA transcripts as the source, TCR beta CDR3 regions were amplified. The HTBI primer set was used in a first-round RT-PCR of the TCR CDR3. TCRdb re-called the multiplex PCR reads through MiXCR, storing one row per CDR3 protein. The profile shows approximately 300,000 distinct CDR3 sequences, approximately 19% of them singletons. Of note for this clonotype: What it binds is not known.

The clonotype comes from a man in his fifties with Graves' ophthalmopathy. Sequencing was carried out using blood.

For the CDR3, the DNA is TGCGCCAGCAGCTTGGGGCAGTCCAAAAACATTCAGTACTTC. This codes for CASSLGQSKNIQYF. The V and J genes are TRBV5-1 and TRBJ2-4; no reliable D call. V lost 0 bases and J lost 2, with 6 bases in between. The CDR3 extends over 14 amino acids. From germline, CDR1 is SGHRS and CDR2 YFSETQ.